The 3 T cell receptor beta chains below were found in one sample sequenced in a study of cytomegalovirus exposure and HLA in healthy donors. The PCR had 60 Vbeta and 13 Jbeta primers. This table comes from immunoSEQ multiplex PCR, and its TCRdb copy is limited to in-frame clones, with some not included. The sample consists of 110,000 to 150,000 clones, approximately 80% of them appearing once. Input material: PBMCs. These receptors were obtained from a woman aged 55 to 70 in good health and CMV-seropositive.

The chain uses TRBV27 and TRBJ1-4; 8 bases agree with TRBD1. The CDR3 totals 13 residues. Looked up from germline, CDR1 is MNHEY and CDR2 is SMNVEV (reference sequence). The ends lost 6 bases at V and 7 bases at J; junction bases unmatched: 4. The CDR3 coding sequence is TGTGCCAGCAGCTCCAGGGGGCCTGAAAAACTGTTTTTT. Protein product: CASSSRGPEKLFF.

V is TRBV4-1 and J is TRBJ2-1; no clear D. V was clipped by 0 bases and J by 2 bases, with 11 bases between them. The CDR3 is made up of 16 amino acids. Germline values: CDR1 MGHRA, CDR2 YSYEKL. CDR3 DNA: TGCGCCAGCAGCCAAGATCCTCGCGGTACCTACAATGAGCAGTTCTTC. Translation: CASSQDPRGTYNEQFF.

The chain combines TRBV10-3 with TRBJ2-3, with 8 nucleotides matching TRBD1. This CDR3 contains 14 residues. J was trimmed by 2 bases and V by 6 bases; bases with no gene match: 4. Germline CDR1 is ENHRY and CDR2 is SYGVKD. The CDR3 region is CAIRPDRVTDTQYF. The CDR3 nucleotides read TGTGCCATCAGACCGGACAGGGTCACAGATACGCAGTATTTT.